This T cell receptor beta chain was observed in a study of T-cell reconstitution after alpha-beta-depleted transplantation in children. Unique molecular identifiers were incorporated when the TCRbeta library was constructed. Via MiXCR, TCRdb re-called the PCR reads, giving one row per CDR3 protein. The top ten clones hold 0.85% to 1.3% of a sample with about 640,000 distinct CDR3 sequences, roughly 15% of them seen once. The germline CDR1 and CDR2 sequences are SGHRS and YFSETQ. This CDR3 region has 15 residues. V was shortened by 7 bases and J by 8 bases, with 22 bases between the two germline ends.

The rearrangement links TRBV5-1 to TRBJ2-4; either TRBD1 or TRBD2 may supply D (6 bases each). The source was PBMCs from the stem cell graft donor, collected from the stem cell graft. This receptor was identified in a human donor who donated a stem cell graft to a child with acute myeloid leukemia. This chain's CDR3 is CASGPGLKRGDIQYF. CDR3 DNA: TGCGCCAGCGGACCGGGACTCAAAAGGGGGGACATTCAGTACTTC.